A selection of T cell receptor beta chains follows, all from one sample in a study of blood T cells in healthy people across ages. TCRdb processed the 5' RACE reads anew with MiXCR; each CDR3 protein has one entry. Of approximately 800,000 distinct CDR3 sequences in the sample, about 61% were seen once. Sequencing input: blood. These receptors were taken from a man aged 35-49 years in good health. Both conserved end residues are part of each CDR3. D genes are given only for firm matches. For some rows the clone size is stated as once, few or many, or as a class when expanded; others skip it.

cdr3_nt,cdr3_aa,j_call,cdr3_length,d_call,clone_size,v_call
TGTGCCAGCAGCTTATCCGGCAGGGGGCTCTCTGGGGCCAACGTCCTGACTTTC,CASSLSGRGLSGANVLTF,TRBJ2-6,18,TRBD1,.,TRBV7-9
TGTGCCAGCATCAAAGTCGGGTCTATTGACAGTGAGAGCTCTGGGGCCAACGTCCTGACTTTC,CASIKVGSIDSESSGANVLTF,TRBJ2-6,21,.,.,TRBV6-2/TRBV6-3
TGCAGTGCTGCCCCGGGGACTAGCGGGGGAAGAGAGACCCAGTACTTC,CSAAPGTSGGRETQYF,TRBJ2-5,16,TRBD2,.,TRBV20-1
TGTGCCACCATGGGGGGGGGGAACCAAGAGACCCAGTACTTC,CATMGGGNQETQYF,TRBJ2-5,14,TRBD2,.,TRBV27
TGTGCCAGCAGAAAGACAGGTGTTAGCAATCAGCCCCAGCATTTT,CASRKTGVSNQPQHF,TRBJ1-5,15,.,.,TRBV9
TGTGCCACCAGTGAATTAGCGGGAGAAGTTGAGCAGTTCTTC,CATSELAGEVEQFF,TRBJ2-1,14,TRBD2,.,TRBV24-1
TGTGCCAGCAGCCAACTAGCGGGGGGGCCCTACAATGAGCAGTACTTC,CASSQLAGGPYNEQYF,TRBJ2-7,16,TRBD2,.,TRBV7-3
TGTGCCACCGGGACTAGCGGCCAAGAGACCCAGTACTTC,CATGTSGQETQYF,TRBJ2-5,13,TRBD2,.,TRBV10-3
TGTGCCAGCAGCGTAGGGGGGTCGGATGGCTACACCTTC,CASSVGGSDGYTF,TRBJ1-2,13,.,.,TRBV7-9
TGTGCCAGCAGCGGTAGCGGGCCAACCTCCTACGAGCAGTACTTC,CASSGSGPTSYEQYF,TRBJ2-7,15,TRBD2,.,TRBV9
TGCGCCAGCAGCCAAGATTACGCCTACAATGAGCAGTTCTTC,CASSQDYAYNEQFF,TRBJ2-1,14,.,.,TRBV4-3
TGCAGTGCTCGGGAGGACAGCGAGGATTCACCCCTCCACTTT,CSAREDSEDSPLHF,TRBJ1-6,14,.,.,TRBV20-1
TGTGCCAGCAGCCAGGACAGGGGGCAAGGGATCCAGTACTTC,CASSQDRGQGIQYF,TRBJ2-5,14,TRBD1,.,TRBV14
TGTGCCAGCAGTTACGTTTCGGAGACCCAGTACTTC,CASSYVSETQYF,TRBJ2-5,12,.,.,TRBV6-6
TGTGCCATCAGCCCCGGACAGTTAGGAGAGACCCAGTACTTC,CAISPGQLGETQYF,TRBJ2-5,14,.,few,TRBV10-3
TGTGCCAGCAGTTCAGGGATCCCCTACAATGAGCAGTACTTC,CASSSGIPYNEQYF,TRBJ2-4,14,.,.,TRBV6-5
TGTGCCATCAGTGAGTCGACGGGCCCCCAGCATTTT,CAISESTGPQHF,TRBJ1-5,12,.,.,TRBV10-3
TGTGCCACCAGCAGGGCCGGCGGCGAAAAACTGTTTTTT,CATSRAGGEKLFF,TRBJ1-4,13,.,.,TRBV15
TGTGCCACCAGTGACTACGACAAGCAGTACTTC,CATSDYDKQYF,TRBJ2-7,11,.,few,TRBV24-1
TGTGCCAGCAGCGTAGGGCTCTCCTACGAGCGGTACTTC,CASSVGLSYERYF,TRBJ2-7,13,.,.,TRBV9
TGTGCCAGCAGCGCCGGACTAGCGGGGGGGCGAGAGACCCAGTACTTC,CASSAGLAGGRETQYF,TRBJ2-5,16,TRBD2,few,TRBV7-2
TGTGCCAGCAGCTCCGGGACAACGAACACCGGGGAGCTGTTTTTT,CASSSGTTNTGELFF,TRBJ2-2,15,.,.,TRBV13
TGTGCCAGCAGCGTAGATGGGGCCAGCTATGGCTACACCTTC,CASSVDGASYGYTF,TRBJ1-2,14,.,.,TRBV9
TGTGCCAGCAGCGTAGGCGGGGGTGGTTCCTACAATGAGCAGTTCTTC,CASSVGGGGSYNEQFF,TRBJ2-1,16,TRBD2,.,TRBV9
TGTGCCACCAGTGATCTAAAAACAGGGACCCAAGAGACCCAGTACTTC,CATSDLKTGTQETQYF,TRBJ2-5,16,.,.,TRBV24-1
TGTGCCTGGAGTCGCAGACAGATGGCCCAAGAGACCCAGTACTTC,CAWSRRQMAQETQYF,TRBJ2-5,15,.,.,TRBV30
TGTGCCAGCAGTCAACAGGGGCCGTATCTCGATGAGCAGTTCTTC,CASSQQGPYLDEQFF,TRBJ2-1,15,TRBD1,few,TRBV28
TGTGCCAGCAGTCAAGCGAGCGGGAGGGGAGAAGAGACCCAGTACTTC,CASSQASGRGEETQYF,TRBJ2-5,16,TRBD2,.,TRBV3-1
TGCAGTGCCGAACCCAAAGACCTAGCCAAAAACATTCAGTACTTC,CSAEPKDLAKNIQYF,TRBJ2-4,15,.,few,TRBV20-1
TGTGCCAGCAGCTTAGGGTTTGGGACCACCTCCTACGAGCAGTACTTC,CASSLGFGTTSYEQYF,TRBJ2-7,16,.,few,TRBV7-2
TGCGCCAGCAGTCGACCCATTGGGACAGGGGAGGGCGAGCAGTACTTC,CASSRPIGTGEGEQYF,TRBJ2-7,16,TRBD1,.,TRBV4-1
TGTGCCAGCAGCCTAGATTTGGCAGGGGGTAGTACAATGGACAATGAGCAGTTCTTC,CASSLDLAGGSTMDNEQFF,TRBJ2-1,19,TRBD1,.,TRBV7-9
TGTGCCAGCAGCCTACAGGACCAAGAGACCCAGTACTTC,CASSLQDQETQYF,TRBJ2-5,13,.,.,TRBV5-6
TGTGCCAGCAGTTTTCGGGACGGGCGCCAAGAGACCCAGTACTTC,CASSFRDGRQETQYF,TRBJ2-5,15,.,.,TRBV5-5
TGTGCCAGCAGCGGACTAGCGGGCCCCACAGATACGCAGTATTTT,CASSGLAGPTDTQYF,TRBJ2-3,15,TRBD2,.,TRBV6-5
TGCAGTGCTAGAGATGCCGGGACTAGCTATGATACGCAGTATTTT,CSARDAGTSYDTQYF,TRBJ2-3,15,TRBD2,.,TRBV20-1
TGCAGCGTTACCCCGACAGGGGGCTACGAGCAGTACTTC,CSVTPTGGYEQYF,TRBJ2-7,13,TRBD1,.,TRBV29-1
TGTGCCAGCAGCTTCGGCGGGAGGGGGGAGACCCAGTACTTC,CASSFGGRGETQYF,TRBJ2-5,14,TRBD2,.,TRBV7-2
TGTGCCACCAGTGAACCGGGGAACAGGGATACGCAGTATTTT,CATSEPGNRDTQYF,TRBJ2-3,14,.,.,TRBV24-1
TGCAGTGCTAGAGATCAGCCCACGACAGGGGGAGAGACCCAGTACTTC,CSARDQPTTGGETQYF,TRBJ2-5,16,TRBD1,.,TRBV20-1
TGCGCCAGCAGCTCAGGTATCGCGCAGTATTTT,CASSSGIAQYF,TRBJ2-3,11,.,.,TRBV5-1
TGCAGTGCTAGATCCAGGGTGAACATTCAGTACTTC,CSARSRVNIQYF,TRBJ2-4,12,.,once,TRBV20-1
TGTGCCAGCAGCCAAGATTCCGTCGGGACAGGCGCGAATTCACCCCTCCACTTT,CASSQDSVGTGANSPLHF,TRBJ1-6,18,TRBD1,.,TRBV4-2
TGTGCCAGCAGCTCGCCCCGGAAAGCGGGACCGTTAGAGACCCAGTACTTC,CASSSPRKAGPLETQYF,TRBJ2-5,17,TRBD2,.,TRBV5-8
TGCGCCAGCAGCTTGGCTCGCGGGGGGGCCGATGAGCAGTTCTTC,CASSLARGGADEQFF,TRBJ2-1,15,TRBD2,.,TRBV5-1
TGCGCCAGCAGCTTGGAAGGGACTAGCGGGAGAGAGACCCAGTACTTC,CASSLEGTSGRETQYF,TRBJ2-5,16,TRBD2,.,TRBV5-1
TGTGCCAGCAGTGTTGGGGGGGGGGGCGGCCACAATGAGCAGTTCTTC,CASSVGGGGGHNEQFF,TRBJ2-1,16,.,few,TRBV25-1
TGTGCCAGCAGCTTAGCGGCTTTGTTTACAGCCGTTGGGGAAAAACTGTTTTTT,CASSLAALFTAVGEKLFF,TRBJ1-4,18,.,.,TRBV7-8
TGCAGCGTTGTCGTCGGACAGCCGAACTATGGCTACACCTTC,CSVVVGQPNYGYTF,TRBJ1-2,14,.,.,TRBV29-1
TGTGCCAGCAGCCGACGGGGACAGGGATCGCCAGAAGCTTTCTTT,CASSRRGQGSPEAFF,TRBJ1-1,15,TRBD1,once,TRBV2
TGTGCCACCAGGGGAAACCCAGGGCCGACTGAAGCTTTCTTT,CATRGNPGPTEAFF,TRBJ1-1,14,.,.,TRBV15
TGCAGCGTCGAAGATAGATCAGTTCGGGGCTACACCTTC,CSVEDRSVRGYTF,TRBJ1-2,13,.,.,TRBV29-1
TGTGCCACCAGGACAGAACATGGCTACACCTTC,CATRTEHGYTF,TRBJ1-2,11,.,.,TRBV24-1
TGTGCCAGCAGTGAATATCCTAGCGGGTTATACAATGAGCAGTACTTC,CASSEYPSGLYNEQYF,TRBJ2-7,16,TRBD2,.,TRBV6-1
TGTGCCAGACCCGGGACTCACTTCCCAGATACGCAGTATTTT,CARPGTHFPDTQYF,TRBJ2-3,14,.,.,TRBV2
TGCAGTGCTAGGGGACTAGCGGGAGACCACGAGCAGTACTTC,CSARGLAGDHEQYF,TRBJ2-7,14,TRBD2,.,TRBV20-1
TGTGCCCGAGGCAGGGGCACAGATACGCAGTATTTT,CARGRGTDTQYF,TRBJ2-3,12,.,.,TRBV30
TGCGCCAGCAGCCAAACACAGGTGATGAACACTGAAGCTTTCTTT,CASSQTQVMNTEAFF,TRBJ1-1,15,.,.,TRBV4-1
TGCAGTGCTAGCTTACCGACTAGCGGGTCCACAGATACGCAGTATTTT,CSASLPTSGSTDTQYF,TRBJ2-3,16,TRBD2,.,TRBV20-1